The 12 T cell receptor beta chains presented below share a single source sample, sequenced in a study of blood T cell repertoires in COVID-19. Repertoires were generated with immunoSEQ multiplex PCR, while TCRdb's copy carries only in-frame clones and drops some. The repertoire holds around 170,000 clones, with about 87% as singletons. Sequencing used peripheral blood. Receptor source: a man aged 55 to 70 with acute or convalescent COVID-19.

V gene TRBV10-2 combines with J gene TRBJ2-5; 13 bases are shared with TRBD2. After removal of 3 bases from V and 0 bases from J, the junction contained 4 bases not matched to a gene. The CDR3 spans 17 residues. Germline-derived CDR1 and CDR2 are WSHSY and SAAADI. The CDR3 bases are TGCGCCAGCAGTGAAGGGACTAGCGGGATGTACCAAGAGACCCAGTACTTC. It translates to CASSEGTSGMYQETQYF.

This chain links TRBV30 with TRBJ2-5; the match to TRBD2 covers 7 bases. The germline V gene has CDR1 GTSNPN and CDR2 SVGIG (reference sequence). V trimming: 0 bases; J trimming: 5 bases; junction bases outside the gene matches: 6. CDR3 length: 14 amino acids. The CDR3 nucleotides are TGTGCCTGGAGTGTACGGGGAGGGACCGAGACCCAGTACTTC. Residues: CAWSVRGGTETQYF.

This rearrangement joins TRBV29-1 to TRBJ1-2, with D possibly being TRBD1 (5 bases). The CDR3 is made up of 16 amino acids. Trimming removed 5 bases from V and 4 bases from J, with 23 bases in between. From germline, CDR1 is SQVTM and CDR2 ANQGSEA. CDR3 sequence reads: CSVRRQTVGLGYGYTF. The DNA for the CDR3 is TGCAGCGTTCGCAGACAGACGGTGGGCCTAGGCTATGGCTACACCTTC.

This clone was counted a few times. This chain links TRBV6-4 with TRBJ1-2; D perhaps matches TRBD1 (5 bases). The germline V gene encodes CDR1 MRHNA and CDR2 SNTAGT. CDR3 length: 15 amino acids. Trimming stripped 0 bases from V and 3 bases from J, with 11 bases between. CDR3 residues: CASSDSSGQYYGYTF. The DNA of the CDR3 is TGTGCCAGCAGTGACTCGTCCGGACAATACTATGGCTACACCTTC.

The CDR3 here is CASSSGVSNGNTIYF. The CDR3, as DNA: TGTGCCAGCAGCTCCGGGGTTTCGAACGGAAACACCATATATTTT. This chain uses TRBV9 with TRBJ1-3; D remains ambiguous. The CDR3 covers 15 residues. V lost 4 bases and J 4 bases, leaving 15 bases between the germline ends. Germline assignment: CDR1 SGDLS and CDR2 YYNGEE.

This sequence joins TRBV30 and TRBJ2-1; 10 bases agree with TRBD2. Trimming at V came to 3 bases and at J to 8 bases, leaving 13 bases not matched to a gene. From germline, CDR1 is GTSNPN and CDR2 SVGIG (reference sequence). The CDR3 is 16 amino acids. The CDR3: CAWSLGVPSGSDEQFF. For the CDR3, the DNA is TGTGCCTGGAGCCTCGGGGTACCTAGCGGGAGCGATGAGCAGTTCTTC.

V usage is TRBV19 and J usage is TRBJ1-1, with TRBD1 as a possible D gene (6 bases). Germline CDR1 LNHDA, CDR2 SQIVND (reference sequence). This CDR3 is built from 15 residues. The V and J ends lost 5 bases and 4 bases respectively, with 17 bases between them. In nucleotides, the CDR3 is TGTGCCAGTAGTCCCCGCGCAGGGGTCATCACTGAAGCTTTCTTT. Translated: CASSPRAGVITEAFF.

This chain joins TRBV29-1 and TRBJ1-3, with D unclear. The CDR3 is 14 residues long. Germline V lookup: CDR1 SQVTM, CDR2 ANQGSEA. V lost 4 bases and J lost 0, with 10 bases in between. The chain's CDR3 is CSVGFGLSGNTIYF. CDR3 sequence (DNA): TGCAGCGTTGGGTTTGGGCTCTCTGGAAACACCATATATTTT.

V usage is TRBV19 and J usage is TRBJ2-7, with 10 bases identical to TRBD1. Trimming cost V 3 bases and J 3 bases; bases outside gene matches: 5. Germline CDR1 is LNHDA and CDR2 is SQIVND (reference sequence). The CDR3 is made up of 15 amino acids. The CDR3 nucleotides are TGTGCCAGTAGTATCCCGGGACAGGGGAGCTACGAGCAGTACTTC. It codes for CASSIPGQGSYEQYF.

This clone was counted between two and nine times. The chain is built from TRBV24-1 and TRBJ2-1; TRBD2 matches at 10 bases. Germline CDR1 and CDR2: KGHDR and SFDVKD. This CDR3 has 17 residues. V was clipped by 2 bases and J by 9 bases; unmatched bases: 12. For the CDR3, the DNA is TGTGCCACCAGTGATTGGCCTAGCGGGGGCCGGGTCGGTGAGCAGTTCTTC. Its protein is CATSDWPSGGRVGEQFF.

V and J are TRBV6-5 and TRBJ2-1; D is perhaps TRBD2 (6 bases). Germline CDR1 is MNHEY and CDR2 is SVGAGI. Between the trimmed V and J ends, which lost 1 base and 7 bases, there was a span of 14 bases. The CDR3 runs 15 residues. The CDR3 is CASSYYGDRGNEQFF. The CDR3 DNA reads as TGTGCCAGCAGTTACTACGGGGACCGGGGGAATGAGCAGTTCTTC.

This chain connects TRBV5-8 to TRBJ1-2; possibly TRBD1 for D (6 bases). In germline, CDR1 is SGHTS, CDR2 YDEGEE. The CDR3 is made up of 14 amino acids. The V gene lost 4 bases and the J gene lost 2 bases, with 12 bases spanning the gap. CDR3 DNA sequence: TGTGCCAGCAGCGACGGGACAAGGAACTATGGCTACACCTTC. Its protein product is CASSDGTRNYGYTF.